This paragraph covers one T cell receptor beta chain sequence. Its antigen is unknown. In making diagnoses, clinical symptoms, serum thyroxine and TRAb, thyroid ultrasound and orbital computed tomography were all used. This entry is derived from a study of T cells in Graves' hyperthyroidism and ophthalmopathy. Notes on the study in general: In blood, most of the thyroid clonotypes expanded above 0.001 were also present.

The source material, RNA transcripts, was used to amplify TCR beta CDR3 regions. The HTBI primer set was used in a first-round RT-PCR of the TCR CDR3. MiXCR was run by TCRdb on the multiplex PCR reads, yielding one entry per CDR3 protein. The sample has more than 550,000 distinct CDR3 sequences, about 45% seen once; the top ten hold about 7%. CDR3 length: 11 amino acids. Between the trimmed V and J ends, which lost 5 bases and 9 bases, there was a span of 12 bases. CDR1 and CDR2 (germline): SGHDT, YYEEEE. This chain joins TRBV5-6 and TRBJ2-7; no firm D call. This sequence was found in an adult man with Graves' disease, either hyperthyroidism or ophthalmopathy (not recorded which). Input material: peripheral blood or thyroid tissue (not recorded which). The DNA of the CDR3 is TGTGCCAGCAGTGGGTCCATCAGGCAGTACTTC. Translation gives CASSGSIRQYF.